This T cell receptor beta chain was captured by sequencing in a study of blood T cell repertoires in COVID-19. Whole-study context: The origin of the acute and convalescent COVID-19 samples was the United States, Italy and Spain. PBMCs, B-cell-depleted T cells, or T cells were the source of the cDNA or gDNA that made up the material.

This clone turned up a few times. Original processing notes: Reference gene primers were amplified, and this amplification served to estimate nucleated cell counts. Method: immunoSEQ multiplex PCR; TCRdb's copy keeps in-frame clones and lacks some. V, J and clone size were drawn from that table, and D and trimming were deduced from the DNA. Counted here are some 380,000 clones, around 90% occurring once; the ten biggest clones make up roughly 6.8%. This clonotype was sampled from a man aged 18 to 29 with active or convalescent COVID-19. The specimen sequenced was peripheral blood.

The CDR3: CASSSSPGGYEKLFF. CDR3 coding DNA: TGTGCCAGCAGCTCATCGCCAGGGGGTTATGAAAAACTGTTTTTT. The chain employs TRBV7-8 and TRBJ1-4, with 7 bases aligning to TRBD1. Germline V gene data show CDR1 as SGHVS and CDR2 as FQNEAQ. The CDR3 covers 15 residues. V shed 4 bases, J shed 6 bases, and the junction held 8 bases outside the gene matches. The full variable domain, its missing parts supplied by reference TRBV7-8 and TRBJ1-4, is GAGVSQSPRYKVAKRGQDVALRCDPISGHVSLFWYQQALGQGPEFLTYFQNEAQLDKSGLPSDRFFAERPEGSVSTLKIQRTQQEDSAVYLCASSSSPGGYEKLFFGSGTQLSVL.